The entry that follows covers one T cell receptor beta chain sequence. Its antigen is unknown. Profiled with immunoSEQ multiplex PCR; TCRdb holds only in-frame clones, not every one. Found here are about 44,000 clones, about four fifths of them singletons; the top ten hold around 2.9%. V lost 6 bases and J lost 8, with 23 bases in between. The CDR3 is made up of 16 amino acids. CDR1 is SGHTA, CDR2 FQGTGA, per germline. The data belong to a study of PD-L1 blockade in urothelial cancer. Overall study context: Bladder-origin urothelial cancer in males described twenty-five of the 29 patients. Study-level findings and limits: Clones that were tumor-associated expanded more in the blood of durable-benefit patients at 3 weeks.

This receptor was taken from a man in his 70s with urothelial cancer. The rearrangement joins TRBV7-3 to TRBJ2-1; perhaps TRBD2 as D (5 bases). The sequencing used PBMCs, collected around atezolizumab (anti-PD-L1) treatment. CDR3: CASRPLGTTRFDEQFF. DNA for the CDR3: TGTGCCAGCAGGCCCCTAGGTACCACTAGGTTCGATGAGCAGTTCTTC.